This T cell receptor (beta chain) was captured by sequencing in a study of blood T cell repertoires in COVID-19. Whole-study context: The study drew acute and convalescent COVID-19 samples from the United States, Italy and Spain.

This clone was seen once. The ends lost 0 bases at V and 0 bases at J; junction bases unmatched: 8. CDR3 length: 20 amino acids. Germline CDR1 and CDR2: SGHTA and FQGNSA. TCRdb's copy holds only in-frame clones and misses some; the assay was immunoSEQ multiplex PCR. The sample holds some 250,000 clones, around 89% seen once. The study recruited people aged roughly 18 to 100 years across 24 US areas. Sequencing was carried out using PBMCs or T cells enriched from blood (not recorded which). This TCR was recovered from a man between 40 and 49 years old who had recovered from COVID-19. The chain carries TRBV7-2 and TRBJ2-6, with 10 positions matching TRBD2. The CDR3 protein is CASSLAGRLAGLSGANVLTF. DNA of the CDR3: TGTGCCAGCAGCTTAGCGGGAAGACTAGCGGGCCTCTCTGGGGCCAACGTCCTGACTTTC.